Following are 12 T cell receptor beta chains from one sample sequenced in a study of tumor-infiltrating lymphocytes in primary liver carcinoma. The authors made TCR beta cDNA from approximately 490 ng total RNA with a constant-region primer. Nested multiplex PCR, run for three rounds with slightly modified ARM-PCR, yielded TCR beta libraries. Each of the first two PCR rounds ran approximately 11 cycles with TRBV1-TRBV30 forward and C-beta reverse primers. TCRdb reprocessed the multiplex PCR reads via MiXCR and lists one record per CDR3 protein. The sample includes about 37,000 distinct CDR3 sequences, approximately 82% seen only once; the top ten take around 38%. Co-extracted RNA and DNA came from approximately 20-30 mg of unsorted bulk tissue. The sample consisted of tumor-adjacent normal liver tissue. The receptors shown here come from a man between 40 and 49 years old with primary liver carcinoma and hepatitis B virus infection.

This clonotype has a count of ten or more. The chain is built from TRBV20-1 and TRBJ2-2; TRBD2 agrees at 10 bases. This CDR3 is built from 15 residues. The V gene end was trimmed by 2 bases and the J gene end by 7 bases; junction bases not matched to a gene: 7. Germline V CDR1 and CDR2: DFQATT, SNEGSKA (reference sequence). The CDR3 sequence is CSARSLAGDNGELFF. CDR3 nucleotide sequence: TGCAGTGCTAGAAGCCTAGCGGGAGACAACGGGGAGCTGTTTTTT.

As to this clonotype: Here the CDR3 omits its conserved ending phenylalanine or tryptophan, so a read error is the likely source. The CDR3 DNA reads TGTGCCAGCAGTTTAGGACAGGAAAACAATGAGCAGTTCTTA. Amino acids: CASSLGQENNEQFL. The chain carries TRBV6-1 and TRBJ2-1, with 7 bases matching TRBD1. Looked up from germline, CDR1 is MNHNS and CDR2 is SASEGT. The length of the CDR3 is 14 residues. The J segment lost 5 bases and the V segment lost 5 bases, leaving 6 bases of the junction unmatched.

Regarding this clonotype: A much larger clonotype is one base distant, so this may be a read error. The chain uses TRBV20-1 and TRBJ2-1, with D tentatively TRBD1 (5 bases). Per the germline V gene, CDR1 is DFQATT and CDR2 is SNEGSKA (reference sequence). The CDR3 runs 17 residues. Deletions cut 6 bases from V and 6 bases from J, with 27 bases between. DNA of the CDR3: TGCAGTGCCCCCCGGAGTAGGGGCTCTCGCACGGGCAATGAGCAGTTCTTC. As protein: CSAPRSRGSRTGNEQFF.

For this clonotype: The CDR3 carries no conserved terminal phenylalanine or tryptophan, so it likely arises from a read error. V usage is TRBV11-2 and J usage is TRBJ2-3; D tentatively reads TRBD1 or TRBD2 (5 bases each). CDR1 SGHAT and CDR2 FQNNGV come from the germline V gene. The CDR3 sequence is 15 residues long. The CDR3 nucleotides are TGTGCCAGCAGCTTTCGGACTCACTATACAGGTACGCAGTATTCT. Translated: CASSFRTHYTGTQYS.

This clonotype was found a few times. This may come from a read error, since a much larger clone is one base off. The chain employs TRBV28 and TRBJ2-1, with 12 bases that match TRBD2. Looked up from germline, CDR1 is MDHEN and CDR2 is SYDVKM. The CDR3 totals 16 residues. The V and J ends lost 5 bases and 8 bases, in that order; junction bases with no gene match: 10. This chain's CDR3 is CASSRPLAGGWDEQFF. CDR3 DNA sequence: TGTGCCAGCAGTCGCCCTCTAGCGGGAGGGTGGGATGAGCAGTTCTTC.

The chain combines TRBV6-2 or TRBV6-3 with TRBJ2-6; D is unresolved. The CDR3 has 16 residues. Germline lookup yields CDR1 MNHEY and CDR2 SVGEGT. Trimming took 11 bases from V and 4 from J, leaving 21 bases between them. CDR3 coding DNA: TGTGCCGGCAATGGCAGGTTTCCTTCAGGGGCCAACGTCCTGACTTTC. This sequence encodes CAGNGRFPSGANVLTF.

This chain joins TRBV19 and TRBJ1-5; the D is unclear. Germline CDR1 is LNHDA and CDR2 is SQIVND (reference sequence). Trimming took off 6 bases at V and 6 bases at J, with 15 bases between the two ends. The length of the CDR3 is 14 residues. CDR3 sequence reads: CASRSWGASQPQHF. The CDR3 DNA reads as TGTGCCAGTAGATCGTGGGGAGCAAGTCAGCCCCAGCATTTT.

V gene TRBV10-3 combines with J gene TRBJ2-5; 7 bases are a match to TRBD1. The CDR3 is 16 amino acids. V shed 10 bases and J 3 bases; nucleotides not matched to a gene: 17. Germline assignment: CDR1 ENHRY and CDR2 SYGVKD. The chain's CDR3 is CATETGESTRKETQYF. The CDR3 DNA follows: TGTGCCACCGAAACAGGGGAGTCGACAAGAAAAGAGACCCAGTACTTC.

Regarding this clonotype: The junction does not match germline at one end; this may be a read error. The V call is TRBV4-3, the J call TRBJ2-1; D not resolved. Germline lookup yields CDR1 LGHNA and CDR2 YSLEER. The CDR3 is made up of 17 amino acids. Here the CDR3 reads CASSQDLRRAYYNEQLF. Written as DNA, the CDR3 is TGCGCCAGCAGCCAAGATCTACGGAGAGCGTACTACAATGAGCAGTTATTC.

This CDR3 reads CSVDLPRTNINEQFF. The CDR3 DNA follows: TGCAGCGTTGATCTTCCTAGGACCAATATCAATGAGCAGTTCTTC. The V call is TRBV29-1, the J call TRBJ2-1; unclear D gene. The V gene's germline CDR1 is SQVTM and CDR2 ANQGSEA. This CDR3 has 15 residues. V was pared by 3 bases and J by 6 bases, with 18 bases between.

With regard to this clonotype: The junction departs from germline at one end; a sequencing error may be responsible. The chain couples TRBV29-1 to TRBJ1-1, with D possibly matching TRBD1 (6 bases). Per the germline V gene, CDR1 is SQVTM and CDR2 is ANQGSEA. The CDR3 loop spans 13 amino acids. CDR3 protein: CTVLDRKNTEAFF. For the CDR3, the DNA is TGCACTGTGCTCGACAGGAAGAACACAGAAGCTTTCTTT.

This clonotype occurred a few times. Compared with germline, one end of the junction differs, possibly owing to a read error. The chain recombines TRBV28 with TRBJ2-7, with 11 positions matching TRBD1. Germline V lookup: CDR1 MDHEN, CDR2 SYDVKM. The CDR3 runs 15 residues. The CDR3 coding sequence is TGTGCCAGCAGTTTACTAGGACAGGGGGCAGACGAGCAGTGCTTC. Translation gives CASSLLGQGADEQCF.